This paragraph reports one T cell receptor beta chain. This sample was taken from a study of blood T cell repertoires in COVID-19. The overall study: The United States, Italy and Spain supplied acute and convalescent COVID-19 samples.

Germline CDR1 is MNHEY and CDR2 is SVGAGI. V lost 4 bases, J lost 1 base, and 15 bases lay in between. This CDR3 is 16 amino acids long. Produced via immunoSEQ multiplex PCR; TCRdb's table is partial and in-frame only. This sample carries a few hundred thousand clones, roughly 90% of them seen once, and the ten largest clones take roughly 2.9%. V gene TRBV6-5 combines with J gene TRBJ2-3; D is undetermined. Sequencing input: peripheral blood. The receptor was isolated from a woman in her thirties with COVID-19, enrolled during active disease. CDR3 coding DNA: TGTGCCAGCAGTTTCTACCTCTCCGAAGGCACAGATACGCAGTATTTT. Translation: CASSFYLSEGTDTQYF.